This TCR beta chain was documented in a study of breast tumors, draining lymph nodes, adjacent tissues. Findings and limits, study-wide: Luminal-like breast cancer showed significantly higher tumor–nontumor repertoire similarity than basal-like. Findings are consistent with lymph node origin and intratumoral expansion of most tumor T cells. Tumor repertoires ranked between lymph nodes and nontumor tissue in diversity, with V and J gene preferences.

Using its own MiXCR run on the multiplex PCR reads, TCRdb lists one record per CDR3 protein. The data contain 80,000 to 130,000 distinct CDR3 sequences, about 20% of them singletons. The CDR3 runs to 14 residues. Germline CDR1 LNHDA, CDR2 SQIVND (reference sequence). Deletions cut 1 base from V and 9 bases from J, with 13 bases between. Points on this clonotype: Its matching antigen is unknown. It may be a read error: a sequence one base away is much more abundant.

Axillary draining lymph nodes of breast cancer patients supplied the node samples. This TCR came from a female donor with breast cancer. Some clones in this sample may be carry-over from other donors' samples. This chain joins TRBV19 and TRBJ1-5; D perhaps matches TRBD1 (5 bases). The specimen was axillary lymph node tissue. CDR3 sequence reads: CASSIARADRPQHF. The CDR3 nucleotides are TGTGCCAGTAGTATAGCCAGGGCCGATCGGCCCCAGCATTTT.